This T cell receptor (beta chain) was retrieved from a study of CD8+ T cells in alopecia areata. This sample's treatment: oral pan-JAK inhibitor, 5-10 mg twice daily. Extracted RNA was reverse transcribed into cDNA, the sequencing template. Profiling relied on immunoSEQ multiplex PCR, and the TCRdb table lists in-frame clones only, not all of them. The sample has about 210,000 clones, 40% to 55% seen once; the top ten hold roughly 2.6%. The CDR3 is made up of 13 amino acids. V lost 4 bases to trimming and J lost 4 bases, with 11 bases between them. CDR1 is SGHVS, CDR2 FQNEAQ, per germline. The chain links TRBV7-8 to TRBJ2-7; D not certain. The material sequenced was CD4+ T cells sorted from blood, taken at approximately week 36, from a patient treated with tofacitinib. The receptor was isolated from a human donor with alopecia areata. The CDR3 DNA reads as TGTGCCAGCAGCTCCAACGACGCGTACGAGCAGTACTTC. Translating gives CASSSNDAYEQYF. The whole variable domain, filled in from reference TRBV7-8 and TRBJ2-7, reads GAGVSQSPRYKVAKRGQDVALRCDPISGHVSLFWYQQALGQGPEFLTYFQNEAQLDKSGLPSDRFFAERPEGSVSTLKIQRTQQEDSAVYLCASSSNDAYEQYFGPGTRLTVT.